Below are 22 T cell receptor beta chains sequenced from a single sample in a study of T cell changes during pregnancy in multiple sclerosis. Using immunoSEQ multiplex PCR, the repertoire was profiled, and TCRdb retains in-frame clones only, with some absent. The sample holds about 38,000 clones; 90% are singletons and the top ten take approximately 0.5%. The input for sequencing was CD4+ T cells from peripheral blood mononuclear cells, taken in the second trimester of pregnancy. Source of these receptors: a female donor with multiple sclerosis, enrolled in a pregnancy study.

The chain is built from TRBV19 and TRBJ1-1, with no clear D. The V end lost 5 bases, the J end lost 0 bases, and 13 bases lay between the germline ends. The CDR3 runs 15 residues. The germline gives CDR1 LNHDA, CDR2 SQIVND (reference sequence). CDR3 sequence reads: CASSWSVQLNTEAFF. CDR3 sequence (DNA): TGTGCCAGTAGTTGGTCGGTGCAACTGAACACTGAAGCTTTCTTT.

The CDR3 nucleotides read TGTGCCAGCTCACAGGGACAGCCTAATGAGCAGTTCTTC. Its translation: CASSQGQPNEQFF. The rearrangement joins TRBV18 to TRBJ2-1, with TRBD1 matching 7 bases. Germline V CDR1 and CDR2: KGHSH, LQKENI. V lost 4 bases, J lost 7 bases, and 4 bases stayed unmatched. CDR3 length equals 13 residues.

This clone was seen just once. The gene calls are TRBV7-6 and TRBJ2-7; 9 nucleotides match TRBD2. Germline V CDR1 and CDR2: SGHVS, FNYEAQ. CDR3 length: 15 amino acids. V lost 5 bases, J lost 5 bases, and 10 bases stayed unmatched. The CDR3 loop is CASSLHPSGTDEQYF. The CDR3 DNA reads as TGTGCCAGCAGCCTCCACCCTAGCGGGACAGACGAGCAGTACTTC. The whole variable domain, filled in from reference TRBV7-6 and TRBJ2-7, reads GAGVSQSPRYKVTKRGQDVALRCDPISGHVSLYWYRQALGQGPEFLTYFNYEAQQDKSGLPNDRFSAERPEGSISTLTIQRTEQRDSAMYRCASSLHPSGTDEQYFGPGTRLTVT.

V usage is TRBV28 and J usage is TRBJ1-2; 9 nucleotides line up with TRBD1. Looked up from germline, CDR1 is MDHEN and CDR2 is SYDVKM. The CDR3 has 13 residues. The junction had 7 bases not matched to a gene; V was cut back by 6 bases and J by 8 bases. CDR3 in DNA: TGTGCCAGCAGCTCGGACAGGGGAAAGGGCTACACCTTC. The encoded protein is CASSSDRGKGYTF.

CDR3 protein: CAGGGPRGEQYF. CDR3 nucleotide sequence: TGTGCCGGAGGGGGGCCGCGGGGGGAGCAGTACTTC. This chain joins TRBV21-1 and TRBJ2-7; TRBD2 reflects the table's D call only, with no check against the DNA. TRBV21-1 is designated a pseudogene. This CDR3 contains 12 residues.

About this clone: The junction departs from the called germline gene at one end, perhaps through a read error. Other nucleotide sequences in the sample specify the same CDR3. The chain employs TRBV30 and TRBJ2-7; tentative D call: TRBD2 (5 bases). The germline CDR1 and CDR2 sequences are GTSNPN and SVGIG (reference sequence). The CDR3 extends over 15 amino acids. The CDR3 bases are TGTGCCTGGAGTTTAGGGCGGGTATTGTCCTACGAGCAGTACTTT. It yields the protein CAWSLGRVLSYEQYF.

This chain connects TRBV19 to TRBJ1-2, with 7 bases identical to TRBD1. The CDR3 totals 15 residues. Trimming cost V 5 bases and J 3 bases; bases outside gene matches: 9. Looked up from germline, CDR1 is LNHDA and CDR2 is SQIVND (reference sequence). This CDR3 reads CASSSPGQSYYGYTF. The CDR3 DNA follows: TGTGCCAGTAGTTCACCGGGACAGTCTTACTATGGCTACACCTTC.

A single count supports this clone. The chain employs TRBV5-1 and TRBJ2-1; 8 nucleotides agree with TRBD2. Losses at the gene ends were 2 bases for V and 10 bases for J; bases not matched to a gene: 17. Germline assignment: CDR1 SGHRS and CDR2 YFSETQ. This CDR3 contains 17 residues. CDR3 nucleotides: TGCGCCAGCAGCTTCCATCCCTCTAGCGGGCCTGGGGGGGAGCAGTTCTTC. The encoded protein is CASSFHPSSGPGGEQFF.

The chain joins TRBV4-1 to TRBJ2-5, with 9 bases that match TRBD1. The germline gives CDR1 MGHRA, CDR2 YSYEKL. J was trimmed by 2 bases and V by 4 bases; bases with no gene match: 5. This CDR3 region has 15 residues. The chain's CDR3 is CASSPGTGWQETQYF. The CDR3 DNA reads TGCGCCAGCAGCCCGGGGACAGGGTGGCAAGAGACCCAGTACTTC.

A single count supports this clone. The chain has TRBV5-1 and TRBJ2-2; no definite D call. The CDR3 extends over 14 amino acids. CDR1 is SGHRS, CDR2 YFSETQ, per germline. With 4 bases removed from V and 3 bases from J, the gap between germline ends came to 10 bases. The CDR3 DNA follows: TGCGCCAGCAGCCTGGACGGGTACACCGGGGAGCTGTTTTTT. Translated: CASSLDGYTGELFF.

The chain couples TRBV28 to TRBJ2-1, with a weak D call TRBD2 (6 bases). The V gene lost 10 bases and the J gene lost 6 bases, with 19 bases spanning the gap. The CDR3 spans 14 residues. Germline CDR1 and CDR2: MDHEN and SYDVKM. CDR3 nucleotides: TGTGCCAACTCGAAAGGCGGGGTTCCCAATGAGCAGTTCTTC. As protein: CANSKGGVPNEQFF.

The V call is TRBV5-1, the J call TRBJ2-7, with D perhaps matching TRBD1 (5 bases). The CDR3 length is 15 residues. Trimming left V 1 base short and J 2 bases short, with 13 bases between. Germline V gives CDR1 SGHRS, CDR2 YFSETQ. The CDR3 coding sequence is TGCGCCAGCAGCTTGTCCCAGGGCGCAACCTACGAGCAGTACTTC. It is translated as CASSLSQGATYEQYF.

V is TRBV11-2 and J is TRBJ2-5; 11 bases line up with TRBD2. This CDR3 is built from 15 residues. The V and J ends lost 1 base and 4 bases, in that order; junction bases with no gene match: 2. Germline V gene data show CDR1 as SGHAT and CDR2 as FQNNGV. CDR3 amino acids: CASSLGGTSGETQYF. CDR3 coding DNA: TGTGCCAGCAGCTTAGGTGGGACTAGCGGAGAGACCCAGTACTTC.

The chain is built from TRBV7-3 and TRBJ2-6; 12 bases are shared with TRBD2. The CDR3 loop spans 20 amino acids. Unmatched junction bases numbered 13, after V lost 4 bases and J lost 3 bases. Germline V lookup: CDR1 SGHTA, CDR2 FQGTGA. CDR3 loop: CASSSQPGLAGGSGANVLTF. The DNA of the CDR3 is TGTGCCAGCAGCTCACAACCGGGACTAGCGGGTGGGAGTGGGGCCAACGTCCTGACTTTC.

The chain recombines TRBV28 with TRBJ2-7; no reliable D call. Germline values: CDR1 MDHEN, CDR2 SYDVKM. The CDR3 contains 14 residues. The CDR3 DNA follows: TGTGCTATAGAGGCGCCCCGGCCGTCCTACGAGCAGTACTTC. Protein product: CAIEAPRPSYEQYF.

The CDR3 is CASSYRDWARDGYTF. DNA for the CDR3: TGTGCCAGCAGTTACCGGGACTGGGCTCGTGATGGCTACACCTTC. The chain joins TRBV28 to TRBJ1-2, with a possible D match to TRBD1 (5 bases). Germline values: CDR1 MDHEN, CDR2 SYDVKM. The V end lost 4 bases, the J end lost 6 bases, and 18 bases lay between the germline ends. This CDR3 spans 15 amino acids.

This chain connects TRBV5-4 to TRBJ2-1, with 7 bases matching TRBD2. Germline assignment: CDR1 SGHNT and CDR2 YYREEE (reference sequence). V lost 4 bases and J lost 5; bases outside the gene matches: 9. CDR3 length: 15 amino acids. Here the CDR3 DNA reads TGTGCCAGCAGCCCCCCAACGGGGGGAAACAATGAGCAGTTCTTC. Protein sequence: CASSPPTGGNNEQFF. Filled out from reference TRBV5-4 and TRBJ2-1, the complete variable domain reads ETGVTQSPTHLIKTRGQQVTLRCSSQSGHNTVSWYQQALGQGPQFIFQYYREEENGRGNFPPRFSGLQFPNYSSELNVNALELDDSALYLCASSPPTGGNNEQFFGPGTRLTVL.

The CDR3 sequence is CASSQDVPGLSGNTIYF. In DNA form, the CDR3 reads TGTGCCAGCAGCCAAGATGTGCCGGGTCTCTCTGGAAACACCATATATTTT. The V gene is TRBV4-2, the J gene TRBJ1-3; D is uncertain. The ends were cut back, 0 bases at V and 0 bases at J, with 12 bases in the middle. The CDR3 is made up of 17 amino acids. CDR1 LGHNA and CDR2 YNFKEQ come from the germline V gene.

The rearrangement links TRBV28 to TRBJ1-4; no clear D gene. The V gene lost 6 bases and the J gene lost 7 bases, with 12 bases spanning the gap. The germline gives CDR1 MDHEN, CDR2 SYDVKM. The length of the CDR3 is 13 residues. The CDR3 DNA is TGTGCCAGCAGCCGGGAGATAGTTGAAAAACTGTTTTTT. Its translation: CASSREIVEKLFF.

The chain recombines TRBV28 with TRBJ1-1; possibly TRBD1 for D (5 bases). The V end was cut by 7 bases, the J end by 4 bases, with 13 bases between. The CDR3 loop spans 13 amino acids. Germline CDR1 MDHEN, CDR2 SYDVKM. CDR3 residues: CASKVGHATEAFF. The CDR3 DNA sequence: TGTGCCAGCAAGGTCGGACACGCCACTGAAGCTTTCTTT.

The gene calls are TRBV15 and TRBJ1-1; TRBD1 matches 8 bases. V lost 0 bases, J lost 0 bases, and 12 bases stayed unmatched. This CDR3 region has 19 residues. Germline V CDR1 and CDR2: LNHNV, YYDKDF (reference sequence). The CDR3 DNA reads TGTGCCACCAGCAGAGATTTCGGGACAGGAGTATTCATGAACACTGAAGCTTTCTTT. This codes for CATSRDFGTGVFMNTEAFF.

This chain connects TRBV6-6 to TRBJ1-4; TRBD1 aligns across 8 bases. Trimming at V came to 5 bases and at J to 8 bases, leaving 7 bases not matched to a gene. Germline V gene sequence: CDR1 MNHNY, CDR2 SVGAGI (reference sequence). This CDR3 has 14 amino acids. Here the CDR3 DNA reads TGTGCCAGCAGTCGCGGACAGGGTTGGGAAAAACTGTTTTTT. It specifies CASSRGQGWEKLFF.